This is a list of T cell receptor beta chains from one sample in a study of blood T cell repertoires in COVID-19. Assay: immunoSEQ multiplex PCR; the TCRdb copy retains only in-frame clones and omits some. This table holds around 300,000 clones, approximately 85% found once. Sequences were obtained from peripheral blood. The source is a woman between 70 and 85 years old with acute or convalescent COVID-19. The CDR3 runs from the conserved cysteine through the conserved F or W. Fields, in order: clone size, V gene, D gene, J gene, CDR3 length, CDR3 protein, CDR3 DNA. The D gene is left open where the match is weak. A clone size is listed for some rows: how often the clone was seen (once, few, many), or a class if it is expanded.

size: once
V: TRBV2
D: TRBD1
J: TRBJ2-7
length: 14
CDR3: CASSQDRGGHEQYF
DNA: TGTGCCAGCAGTCAGGACAGGGGGGGACACGAGCAGTACTTC

size: .
V: TRBV5-1
D: TRBD1
J: TRBJ1-2
length: 16
CDR3: CASSWLRTGIFGGYTF
DNA: TGCGCCAGCAGCTGGCTCCGGACAGGGATTTTTGGGGGCTACACCTTC

size: .
V: TRBV6-5
D: TRBD2
J: TRBJ2-3
length: 14
CDR3: CASRRLAGSDTQYF
DNA: TGTGCCAGCAGACGACTAGCGGGGTCAGATACGCAGTATTTT

size: .
V: TRBV6-4
D: TRBD2
J: TRBJ2-3
length: 13
CDR3: CASSGGAEDTQYF
DNA: TGTGCCAGCAGCGGGGGGGCCGAAGATACGCAGTATTTT

size: .
V: TRBV6-5
D: .
J: TRBJ1-2
length: 16
CDR3: CASSYVGMRNNYGYTF
DNA: TGTGCCAGCAGTTACGTTGGTATGCGGAATAACTATGGCTACACCTTC

size: .
V: TRBV5-1
D: .
J: TRBJ2-3
length: 15
CDR3: CASSLTTGYTDTQYF
DNA: TGCGCCAGCAGCTTGACGACGGGGTACACAGATACGCAGTATTTT

size: .
V: TRBV2
D: .
J: TRBJ2-1
length: 12
CDR3: CASSAVRGEQFF
DNA: TGTGCCAGCAGTGCAGTAAGGGGTGAGCAGTTCTTC

size: .
V: TRBV27
D: TRBD2
J: TRBJ2-3
length: 15
CDR3: CASRLLWGGEDTQYF
DNA: TGTGCCAGCCGTCTTTTGTGGGGGGGGGAAGATACGCAGTATTTT

size: .
V: TRBV5-5
D: .
J: TRBJ1-4
length: 16
CDR3: CASSLAAGADNEKLFF
DNA: TGTGCCAGCAGCTTGGCCGCGGGGGCCGATAATGAAAAACTGTTTTTT

size: .
V: TRBV5-1
D: TRBD1
J: TRBJ1-2
length: 14
CDR3: CASSDQGADYGYTF
DNA: TGCGCCAGCAGCGATCAGGGGGCAGACTATGGCTACACCTTC

size: .
V: TRBV6-5
D: .
J: TRBJ2-7
length: 14
CDR3: CASSLVGTTYEQYF
DNA: TGTGCCAGCAGTTTAGTGGGGACAACCTACGAGCAGTACTTC

size: few
V: TRBV9
D: .
J: TRBJ2-3
length: 14
CDR3: CASSDGVYTDTQYF
DNA: TGTGCCAGCAGCGACGGGGTTTACACAGATACGCAGTATTTT

size: once
V: TRBV3-1/TRBV3-2
D: .
J: TRBJ2-2
length: 16
CDR3: CASSQGSRVPAGELFF
DNA: TGTGCCAGCAGCCAAGGTTCTAGAGTGCCGGCCGGGGAGCTGTTTTTT

size: .
V: TRBV29-1
D: .
J: TRBJ2-1
length: 14
CDR3: CSVVPSGQYNEQFF
DNA: TGCAGCGTTGTACCCAGCGGGCAGTACAATGAGCAGTTCTTC

size: .
V: TRBV6-6
D: .
J: TRBJ2-7
length: 14
CDR3: CASSLDRNSYEQYF
DNA: TGTGCCAGCAGCCTCGACAGAAACTCCTACGAGCAGTACTTC

size: .
V: TRBV2
D: .
J: TRBJ1-2
length: 8
CDR3: CASSSNTF
DNA: TGTGCCAGCAGTTCAAACACCTTC

size: .
V: TRBV19
D: .
J: TRBJ1-1
length: 15
CDR3: CASSQGLMINTEAFF
DNA: TGTGCCAGTAGTCAGGGCCTCATGATAAACACTGAAGCTTTCTTT

size: .
V: TRBV3-1/TRBV3-2
D: TRBD2
J: TRBJ2-1
length: 15
CDR3: CASSQRLGTTNEQFF
DNA: TGTGCCAGCAGCCAACGACTGGGGACTACCAATGAGCAGTTCTTC

size: .
V: TRBV2
D: TRBD1
J: TRBJ2-7
length: 12
CDR3: CASEGQHYEQYF
DNA: TGTGCCAGCGAGGGACAGCACTACGAGCAGTACTTC

size: .
V: TRBV5-1
D: .
J: TRBJ2-2
length: 16
CDR3: CASSFFRDPLTGELFF
DNA: TGCGCCAGCAGCTTTTTCCGGGATCCCCTTACCGGGGAGCTGTTTTTT

size: .
V: TRBV5-1
D: TRBD1
J: TRBJ2-1
length: 16
CDR3: CASSLMGQGGYNEQFF
DNA: TGCGCCAGCAGCTTGATGGGACAGGGGGGCTACAATGAGCAGTTCTTC

size: .
V: TRBV19
D: .
J: TRBJ1-3
length: 15
CDR3: CASTPDSNSGNTIYF
DNA: TGTGCCAGTACCCCCGACAGTAATTCTGGAAACACCATATATTTT

size: .
V: TRBV7-3
D: .
J: TRBJ2-5
length: 13
CDR3: CASSKGTAETQYF
DNA: TGTGCCAGCAGCAAGGGGACTGCTGAGACCCAGTACTTC

size: .
V: TRBV11-2
D: .
J: TRBJ1-3
length: 17
CDR3: CASSVRRDGSSGNTIYF
DNA: TGTGCCAGCAGTGTCCGTAGGGACGGGAGCTCTGGAAACACCATATATTTT

size: .
V: TRBV29-1
D: .
J: TRBJ2-7
length: 13
CDR3: CSVVSGNSYEQYF
DNA: TGCAGCGTTGTCTCAGGGAATTCCTACGAGCAGTACTTC

size: .
V: TRBV2
D: .
J: TRBJ1-3
length: 15
CDR3: CASSDWTPSGNTIYF
DNA: TGTGCCAGCAGTGATTGGACTCCCTCTGGAAACACCATATATTTT